This TCR beta chain comes out of a study of T cell changes during pregnancy in multiple sclerosis (dated by TCRdb to between 2018 and 2021). Background for the entire study: Changes in the T cell repertoire over the course of pregnancy were examined in this study in women with multiple sclerosis.

Preparation of the library involved the immunoSEQ multiplex PCR assay. TCRdb obtained this table from immuneACCESS and retained in-frame rearrangements with V and J assigned. These tables miss some clones; where compared with another copy, unresolved V genes account for less than half of the shortfall, and the remainder is unexplained. The sample has approximately 39,000 clones on record, 85% to 95% of them singletons. Roughly 0.4% of the sample is taken by the ten largest. With respect to this clone: Which antigen it targets is not known. Nothing much larger sits one base from this clone, and base qualities are not available.

Sequences were derived from CD4+ T cells from peripheral blood mononuclear cells, sampled in the second trimester of pregnancy. The receptor comes from a female donor with multiple sclerosis, enrolled in a pregnancy study.

The bases read TGTGCCATCTCTCCCACGACAGGGGCAACTGGTGGCTACACCTTC. It specifies CAISPTTGATGGYTF. This chain joins TRBV10-3 to TRBJ1-2; 8 junctional bases match TRBD1. V is pruned by 8 bases and J by 7 bases, leaving 15 bases of the junction without a gene match. The CDR3 contains 15 residues, cysteine and phenylalanine counted. Kept here is only the CDR3 DNA, which spans 45 bases and is read in frame from base 1. Taken from the germline V gene, the CDR1 and CDR2 loops are ENHRY and SYGVKD.